This note documents a single T cell receptor (beta chain) sequence. Some clones are missing from TCRdb's copy, which holds only in-frame ones; the method was immunoSEQ multiplex PCR. The sample records roughly 410,000 clones, over 75% being singletons. Per germline, CDR1 MDHEN and CDR2 SYDVKM. V was shortened by 7 bases and J by 3 bases, with 12 bases between the two germline ends. This CDR3 has 13 residues. This entry belongs to a study of blood T cell repertoires in COVID-19. This sequence was found in a woman in her thirties or forties with COVID-19, enrolled during active disease. The V gene is TRBV28, the J gene TRBJ1-2; a possible D gene is TRBD1 (5 bases). The sequenced sample was peripheral blood. For the CDR3, the DNA is TGTGCCAGCACCCCGGGGGTGGACTATGGCTACACCTTC. It yields the protein CASTPGVDYGYTF.